The 21 T cell receptor beta chains below were found in one sample sequenced in a study of regulatory T cells in long-lasting Graves disease. CDR3 regions were amplified by Arm-PCR using iRepertoire HTBI primers to build TCR beta libraries. TCRdb independently ran MiXCR on the multiplex PCR reads; one entry per CDR3 protein. The repertoire holds some 330,000 distinct CDR3 sequences, with about an eighth as singletons. Time point: newly diagnosed GD, antithyroid drugs for less than 3 months. PBMC-derived RNA was used for the TCR library. The same specimen was also included in a second study, on T cells in Graves' hyperthyroidism and ophthalmopathy.

The sequencing used peripheral blood mononuclear cells (PBMCs), collected at new diagnosis, from a patient treated with antithyroid drugs. These receptor sequences come from a woman aged 18-29 years with Graves disease.

The chain carries TRBV9 and TRBJ1-1; maybe TRBD1 (6 bases). Trimming removed 4 bases from V and 3 bases from J, with 13 bases in between. The CDR3 loop spans 14 amino acids. CDR1 is SGDLS, CDR2 YYNGEE, per germline. CDR3 residues: CASSNEGGYTEAFF. In DNA, the CDR3 is TGTGCCAGCAGCAACGAGGGGGGTTACACTGAAGCTTTCTTT.

This clonotype has at least ten counts. The chain recombines TRBV5-6 with TRBJ2-5, with TRBD2 identical over 11 bases. The V and J ends lost 2 bases and 3 bases, in that order; junction bases with no gene match: 0. CDR1 and CDR2 (germline): SGHDT, YYEEEE. CDR3 length: 14 residues. The CDR3 region is CASSFSGGEETQYF. In nucleotides, the CDR3 is TGTGCCAGCAGCTTTAGCGGGGGGGAAGAGACCCAGTACTTC.

This clonotype was seen only a few times. V gene TRBV24-1 combines with J gene TRBJ1-2, with a possible D match to TRBD1 (5 bases). The CDR3 has 17 amino acids. The germline V gene has CDR1 KGHDR and CDR2 SFDVKD. The ends were cut back, 2 bases at V and 2 bases at J, with 17 bases in the middle. DNA of the CDR3: TGTGCCACCAGTGATTCGGGACTTTCGACGGTAAACTATGGCTACACCTTC. Its protein product is CATSDSGLSTVNYGYTF.

Of note for this clonotype: Just one base apart from a much larger clone, this may be a read error. J is TRBJ2-1 and V is TRBV6-1; possibly TRBD2 for D (7 bases). The CDR3 length is 16 residues. Germline CDR1 MNHNS, CDR2 SASEGT. V was shortened by 7 bases and J by 4 bases, with 20 bases between the two germline ends. CDR3 bases: TGTGCCAGCATCGACCTAGGGGGGGTAGAATACAATGAGCAGTTCTTC. It codes for CASIDLGGVEYNEQFF.

This clonotype appeared a few times. The CDR3 coding sequence is TGTGCCAGCAGTCGACTAGCCTCCTACGAGCAGTACTTC. Translated, it gives CASSRLASYEQYF. The chain recombines TRBV7-9 with TRBJ2-7; the match to TRBD2 covers 7 bases. Germline lookup yields CDR1 SEHNR and CDR2 FQNEAQ (reference sequence). V trimming: 6 bases; J trimming: 0 bases; junction bases outside the gene matches: 2. The CDR3 consists of 13 residues. The full variable domain, with the rest looked up from reference TRBV7-9 and TRBJ2-7, is DTGVSQNPRHKITKRGQNVTFRCDPISEHNRLYWYRQTLGQGPEFLTYFQNEAQLEKSRLLSDRFSAERPKGSFSTLEIQRTEQGDSAMYLCASSRLASYEQYFGPGTRLTVT.

The chain uses TRBV29-1 and TRBJ1-6; 8 nucleotides align to TRBD1. This CDR3 is built from 15 residues. The germline V gene encodes CDR1 SQVTM and CDR2 ANQGSEA. V trimming: 6 bases; J trimming: 13 bases; junction bases outside the gene matches: 17. CDR3 protein: CSVQPGDRPGAPLHF. CDR3 nucleotides: TGCAGCGTCCAGCCGGGGGACAGGCCTGGCGCGCCCCTCCACTTT.

This clonotype was counted at least ten times. The chain couples TRBV27 to TRBJ1-6; 8 bases agree with TRBD1. J lost 8 bases, V lost 5 bases, and 2 bases had no gene match. The CDR3 runs 13 residues. The germline V gene encodes CDR1 MNHEY and CDR2 SMNVEV (reference sequence). In DNA form, the CDR3 reads TGTGCCAGCAGTGGACAGGGTTATTCACCCCTCCACTTT. Its translation: CASSGQGYSPLHF.

This clonotype showed up many times. V gene TRBV12-3 or TRBV12-4 combines with J gene TRBJ2-7, with 12 bases identical to TRBD2. The CDR3 is 15 residues long. J gave up 6 bases and V 6 bases, and 9 bases lay outside the gene matches. As DNA, the CDR3 is TGTGCCAGCAGCCCACTAGCGGGAGGTTTGTCCGAGCAGTACTTC. Encoded protein: CASSPLAGGLSEQYF.

This clonotype has ten or more counts. This chain connects TRBV27 to TRBJ2-7; D might be TRBD2 (5 bases). CDR1 is MNHEY, CDR2 SMNVEV, per germline (reference sequence). Trimming stripped 8 bases from V and 4 bases from J, with 9 bases between. This CDR3 spans 11 amino acids. The CDR3 nucleotides read TGTGCCAGCGAGGGAAATTACGAGCAGTACTTC. Protein sequence: CASEGNYEQYF.

Many counts were recorded for this clonotype. The genes are TRBV18 and TRBJ1-1; D not certain. Germline lookup yields CDR1 KGHSH and CDR2 LQKENI. V was clipped by 3 bases and J by 5 bases, with 13 bases between them. The CDR3 runs 14 residues. As DNA, the CDR3 is TGTGCCAGCTCACCTGCAGGTTTCGAAACTGAAGCTTTCTTT. Protein sequence: CASSPAGFETEAFF.

This clonotype showed up many times. V usage is TRBV5-1 and J usage is TRBJ2-7; 7 bases are shared with TRBD2. Germline V gene data show CDR1 as SGHRS and CDR2 as YFSETQ. V was clipped by 5 bases and J by 5 bases; unmatched bases: 13. The CDR3 contains 15 residues. The DNA for the CDR3 is TGCGCCAGCAGGGCGTGGGGGAGGGCGTCCCACGAGCAGTACTTC. Its translation is CASRAWGRASHEQYF.

The rearrangement links TRBV11-2 to TRBJ1-5, with D possibly matching TRBD1 (5 bases). Germline V gives CDR1 SGHAT, CDR2 FQNNGV. V was shortened by 7 bases and J by 6 bases, with 19 bases between the two germline ends. The CDR3 has 15 residues. CDR3 coding DNA: TGTGCCAGCACCACGGGGCTGTCTAGGGGTCAGCCCCAGCATTTT. This gives the protein CASTTGLSRGQPQHF.

This clonotype was recorded many times. V is TRBV12-5 and J is TRBJ2-1; 9 bases match TRBD2. Trimming took 4 bases from V and 7 from J; bases not matched to a gene: 20. The V gene's germline CDR1 is LGHNT and CDR2 FRNRAP. This CDR3 region has 19 residues. CDR3 nucleotides: TGTGCTAGTGGTTCGGAACCCCTCGGCGGGAGGGGGAGTAGGAATGAGCAGTTCTTC. The encoded protein is CASGSEPLGGRGSRNEQFF.

This clonotype was detected ten times or more. The J gene is TRBJ1-1, the V gene TRBV9; TRBD1 agrees at 10 bases. Germline V gives CDR1 SGDLS, CDR2 YYNGEE. V lost 5 bases and J lost 5; bases outside the gene matches: 15. The CDR3 extends over 17 amino acids. In nucleotides, the CDR3 is TGTGCCAGCAGTGCTACCATGACAGGGGGCAGGGGTACTGAAGCTTTCTTT. Protein sequence: CASSATMTGGRGTEAFF.

This clonotype was picked up many times. The chain's CDR3 is CASSPWTDSYGYTF. Written as DNA, the CDR3 is TGTGCCAGCTCACCTTGGACAGATTCGTATGGCTACACCTTC. The chain employs TRBV18 and TRBJ1-2; a weak D match, TRBD1 (6 bases). The V gene lost 3 bases and the J gene lost 5 bases, with 13 bases spanning the gap. Germline CDR1 and CDR2: KGHSH and LQKENI. The CDR3 loop spans 14 amino acids. Drawing the rest from reference TRBV18 and TRBJ1-2, the complete variable domain is NAGVMQNPRHLVRRRGQEARLRCSPMKGHSHVYWYRQLPEEGLKFMVYLQKENIIDESGMPKERFSAEFPKEGPSILRIQQVVRGDSAAYFCASSPWTDSYGYTFGSGTRLTVV.

This clonotype has a count of ten or more. The rearrangement uses TRBV3-1 and TRBJ2-2, with 11 positions matching TRBD1. Germline V lookup: CDR1 LGHDT, CDR2 YNNKEL (reference sequence). CDR3 size: 17 residues. V dropped 4 bases and J dropped 5; count of bases not matched to a gene: 9. As DNA, the CDR3 is TGTGCCAGCAGCCTGCGGACAGGGGGCCCCGGAACCGGGGAGCTGTTTTTT. This codes for CASSLRTGGPGTGELFF.

This clonotype was observed many times. This chain links TRBV24-1 with TRBJ2-3; no reliable D call. This CDR3 is 12 amino acids long. The germline V and J ends were trimmed by 0 bases and 4 bases, with 1 base remaining between them. Germline CDR1 KGHDR, CDR2 SFDVKD. CDR3 region: CATSDLADTQYF. The CDR3 region has the DNA TGTGCCACCAGTGATTTGGCAGATACGCAGTATTTT.

This clonotype was picked up many times. This chain links TRBV28 with TRBJ2-2; D uncertain. CDR3 length: 11 residues. V gave up 6 bases and J gave up 9 bases, with 8 bases separating them. The V gene's germline CDR1 is MDHEN and CDR2 SYDVKM. Here the CDR3 DNA reads TGTGCCAGCAGCGTTCGTCGGGAGCTGTTTTTT. This codes for CASSVRRELFF.

V usage is TRBV19 and J usage is TRBJ2-6, with D possibly TRBD1 on 5 matching bases. The CDR3 has 13 amino acids. With 9 bases removed from V and 1 base from J, the gap between germline ends came to 7 bases. The germline CDR1 and CDR2 sequences are LNHDA and SQIVND (reference sequence). CDR3 in DNA: TGTGCCAGCAGGGTGTCTGGGGCCAACGTCCTGACTTTC. Translated: CASRVSGANVLTF.

The table lists this clonotype with many counts. The rearrangement uses TRBV28 and TRBJ2-6; no clear D gene. CDR1 and CDR2 (germline): MDHEN, SYDVKM. CDR3 length equals 17 residues. Trimming pared 3 bases from V and 0 bases from J, leaving 12 bases between. This chain's CDR3 is CASSFPPGASGANVLTF. The CDR3, as DNA: TGTGCCAGCAGTTTCCCTCCGGGTGCCTCTGGGGCCAACGTCCTGACTTTC.

The CDR3 spells CASSLGAGGNNEQFF. In DNA, the CDR3 is TGTGCCAGCAGTTTAGGAGCGGGGGGAAACAATGAGCAGTTCTTC. This sequence joins TRBV12-3 or TRBV12-4 and TRBJ2-1; 9 bases line up with TRBD2. The CDR3 has 15 amino acids. V shed 1 base and J 5 bases; nucleotides not matched to a gene: 3.